This T cell receptor beta chain was identified during a study of PD-1 blockade in classical Hodgkin lymphoma. Looked up from germline, CDR1 is SEHNR and CDR2 is FQNEAQ (reference sequence). This CDR3 spans 15 amino acids. V lost 0 bases and J lost 3; bases outside the gene matches: 4. The method was immunoSEQ multiplex PCR; TCRdb's version includes in-frame clones alone and lacks a portion of them. The sample carries about 84,000 clones, approximately 91% recorded once. With no exception, relapse followed autologous stem cell transplantation in all patients, and brentuximab vedotin exposure varied. The V call is TRBV7-9, the J call TRBJ1-1; 7 nucleotides line up with TRBD1. This specimen was peripheral blood mononuclear cells (PBMCs), taken at baseline. The clonotype comes from a human donor with classical Hodgkin lymphoma. CDR3 sequence: CASSLAPGTDTEAFF. The CDR3, as DNA: TGTGCCAGCAGCTTAGCCCCCGGGACAGACACTGAAGCTTTCTTT.